This paragraph reports one T cell receptor beta chain. No antigen is known for it. This entry comes from a study of T cell responses to AZD1222 COVID-19 vaccine. General study points: Unmutated regions of variants are reportedly targeted by nearly half of spike-specific TCRs. CD4 TCRs covered the whole spike, strongest at regions 160-218 and 743-854. Spike-specific TCR breadth and depth rose after two AZD1222 doses.

The protocol was immunoSEQ multiplex PCR, while the TCRdb copy is restricted to in-frame clones and leaves out a portion. The sample records 150,000 to 200,000 clones, 85% to 95% being singletons. The germline CDR1 and CDR2 sequences are SGDLS and YYNGEE. Trimming removed 3 bases at V and 2 bases at J, with 8 bases between. The CDR3 length is 13 residues. This clonotype was obtained from an adult who received the AZD1222 COVID-19 vaccine. The material was peripheral blood, obtained 28 days after the second AZD1222 dose. This chain links TRBV9 with TRBJ1-1; D is unresolved. CDR3 residues: CASSEAINTEAFF. The DNA for the CDR3 is TGTGCCAGCAGCGAAGCGATCAACACTGAAGCTTTCTTT.